This T cell receptor (beta chain) was found in a study of blood T cell repertoires in COVID-19 (dated by TCRdb to 2019 to 2021). In the study overall: Collaborator samples came from the United States, Italy and Spain and covered acute and convalescent phases of COVID-19. The material from the prospective study consisted of cDNA or gDNA derived from T cells, B-cell-depleted T cells, or PBMCs. Subjects who had been exposed to COVID-19, were actively infected with it, or had recovered from it provided the deeply sampled blood TCRbeta repertoires that made up the dataset. The repertoires were released in a freely available public database meant as a resource for research on the immune response to SARS-CoV-2. The samples were drawn from the first 160 participants of the ongoing ImmuneRACE study and from 1,254 subjects provided by 6 global collaborators. A de-identified subject ID, COVID-19 status, age in years and sex were almost always included in the sample metadata. Where available, HLA class I and class II types were obtained from metadata supplied by the sample provider rather than from assay-based typing. Results the study describes overall, beyond this receptor: Clinical and demographic metadata were provided uncurated, with the amount varying by source and participant.

A remark on this clone: No cognate antigen has been identified for it. The input lacks base qualities; no much larger clone sits a single base away.

Measured from the cysteine to the phenylalanine, the CDR3 is 15 residues long. Only the CDR3 portion is preserved as DNA: 45 bases, with reading frame beginning at the first base. Trimming accounts for 9 bases at V and 5 bases at J, while the number of junction bases matched to no gene is 12. CDR1 and CDR2, per the germline V gene (reference sequence), are LNHDA and SQIVND. In the prospective study, participants were about 18 to 95 years old, resided in under 30 geographic areas of the United States, and were enrolled through a virtual design. In the prospective study, participants were assigned to cohorts based on the clinical history participants reported in a screening survey and a study questionnaire. Recovered participants in ImmuneRACE Cohort 3 were defined by two consecutive negative NP/OP PCR tests, clearance by a healthcare professional, or resolution of symptoms. Mobile phlebotomists in the prospective study collected whole blood, serum and a nasopharyngeal or oropharyngeal swab from every participant. Prospective study participants could optionally give additional blood draws and questionnaires over a 2-month period. Blood samples from the prospective study were shipped frozen or at room temperature prior to DNA extraction.

TCRbeta CDR3 regions were amplified from genomic DNA using the immunoSEQ Assay, a bias-controlled multiplex PCR. The authors processed their data as follows. Within the assay, amplification of reference gene primers was used to estimate how many nucleated cells each sample contained. To quantify the absolute abundance of each unique TCRbeta CDR3 rearrangement, sequence reads were collapsed and filtered. Productive Simpson clonality was computed per sample as the square root of Simpson's diversity index over productive rearrangements. TCRdb's version of the immuneACCESS table is confined to in-frame rearrangements and falls short of the full clone set. An unresolved V gene accounts for under half of the shortfall where checked; the remainder is of unknown origin. V, J and clone size are taken as reported in that table, and D and trimming were inferred from the DNA itself. This sample gives approximately 500,000 clones in total; around nine tenths of them show up just once. The ten largest clonotypes hold 1.5% to 2% of the sample.

The sequence was collected from a woman aged 40-49 years who had recovered from COVID-19. Specimen: PBMCs or T cells enriched from blood (not recorded which). Recombination joined TRBV19 with TRBJ2-1; 8 nucleotides in the junction match TRBD2. The sequenced DNA is TGTGCCAGCGCCCGCGGGCCCGGGAGGGACAATGAGCAGTTCTTC. This is translated as CASARGPGRDNEQFF.